The 28 T cell receptor beta chains listed next were all sequenced from one sample in a study of cytomegalovirus exposure and HLA in healthy donors. This PCR relied on a set of 60 Vbeta primers and 13 Jbeta primers. Here immunoSEQ multiplex PCR was the method, and the copy in TCRdb shows in-frame clones only, minus some. The sample carries over 90,000 clones, 76% recorded once. The sequencing sample was made of PBMCs. The source of these receptors is a woman aged 18-29 years in good health and CMV-seropositive.

This clone was found a few times. Here the CDR3 reads CASSSNEGGPYNEQFF. As DNA, the CDR3 is TGCGCCAGCAGCAGTAATGAAGGAGGGCCCTACAATGAGCAGTTCTTC. The V call is TRBV5-1, the J call TRBJ2-1; tentatively, D is TRBD2 (6 bases). CDR1 is SGHRS, CDR2 YFSETQ, per germline. Trimming removed 4 bases at V and 2 bases at J, with 16 bases between. The CDR3 loop spans 16 amino acids.

The CDR3 bases are TGCGCCAGCAGGGACACAGGGGGGGGAGAGACCCAGTACTTC. Its translation: CASRDTGGGETQYF. This chain connects TRBV5-1 to TRBJ2-5; maybe TRBD1 (8 bases). V was pared by 5 bases and J by 4 bases, with 15 bases between. The CDR3 totals 14 residues. Germline CDR1 SGHRS, CDR2 YFSETQ.

The chain joins TRBV6-1 to TRBJ1-2; D remains ambiguous. The V end lost 6 bases, the J end lost 4 bases, and 12 bases lay between the germline ends. Germline V gene data show CDR1 as MNHNS and CDR2 as SASEGT. The CDR3 has 13 amino acids. This CDR3 is CASRLAQTYGYTF. CDR3 nucleotides: TGTGCCAGCAGGTTGGCACAGACCTATGGCTACACCTTC.

The CDR3 DNA is TGTGCCAGTAGTACCAAGGCTAGCGGGAGAGCTACAGATACGCAGTATTTT. Amino acid sequence: CASSTKASGRATDTQYF. This chain links TRBV19 with TRBJ2-3; TRBD2 matches 10 bases. Germline CDR1 is LNHDA and CDR2 is SQIVND (reference sequence). J lost 3 bases, V lost 4 bases, and 10 bases had no gene match. This CDR3 spans 17 amino acids.

V gene TRBV9 combines with J gene TRBJ1-4, with TRBD1 identical over 11 bases. J was trimmed by 5 bases and V by 4 bases; bases with no gene match: 10. From germline, CDR1 is SGDLS and CDR2 YYNGEE. CDR3 length: 17 amino acids. The CDR3 protein is CASSSGQGAYLNEKLFF. CDR3 nucleotide sequence: TGTGCCAGCAGCTCCGGACAGGGGGCGTACTTAAATGAAAAACTGTTTTTT.

The genes are TRBV27 and TRBJ1-1; unclear D gene. This CDR3 comprises 15 residues. CDR1 is MNHEY and CDR2 is SMNVEV in the germline V gene (reference sequence). Trimming stripped 1 base from V and 1 base from J, with 10 bases between. Here the CDR3 reads CASSLFGWRNTEAFF. CDR3 coding DNA: TGTGCCAGCAGTTTATTTGGGTGGAGGAACACTGAAGCTTTCTTT.

The V gene is TRBV5-1, the J gene TRBJ1-2; 7 bases are shared with TRBD1. The J segment lost 4 bases and the V segment lost 0 bases, leaving 0 bases of the junction unmatched. Looked up from germline, CDR1 is SGHRS and CDR2 is YFSETQ. The CDR3 is 13 residues long. CDR3 DNA: TGCGCCAGCAGCTTGGACAGGGGCTATGGCTACACCTTC. It is translated as CASSLDRGYGYTF.

The gene calls are TRBV19 and TRBJ1-2; weak D call: TRBD1 (6 bases). The CDR3 covers 15 residues. Trimming stripped 3 bases from V and 8 bases from J, with 19 bases between. CDR1 and CDR2 (germline): LNHDA, SQIVND (reference sequence). In DNA form, the CDR3 reads TGTGCCAGTAGTATCTTGACGACAGGCGGTGAGGGCTACACCTTC. Protein product: CASSILTTGGEGYTF.

J is TRBJ2-5 and V is TRBV27; tentative D call: TRBD1 (6 bases). V shed 6 bases and J shed 5 bases, with 28 bases lying between them. Germline V lookup: CDR1 MNHEY, CDR2 SMNVEV (reference sequence). This CDR3 contains 18 residues. The CDR3 loop reads CASSHSLMGLQGPETQYF. CDR3 in DNA: TGTGCCAGCAGCCACTCCTTAATGGGCTTACAGGGCCCGGAGACCCAGTACTTC.

This clone was detected only once. The J gene is TRBJ2-7, the V gene TRBV27, with TRBD2 matching 7 bases. V lost 1 base, J lost 3 bases, and 18 bases stayed unmatched. There are 19 residues in the CDR3. Germline loops: CDR1 MNHEY, CDR2 SMNVEV (reference sequence). CDR3 coding DNA: TGTGCCAGCAGTTTATTTTTGCGCCCCTCGGAGCGCGGGAGCTACGAGCAGTACTTC. Protein: CASSLFLRPSERGSYEQYF.

This clone was observed once. The chain combines TRBV19 with TRBJ1-1, with unresolved D. The V end lost 3 bases, the J end lost 2 bases, and 7 bases lay between the germline ends. The CDR3 spans 13 residues. Germline V gene data show CDR1 as LNHDA and CDR2 as SQIVND (reference sequence). DNA for the CDR3: TGTGCCAGTAGTATGAGGGATAACACTGAAGCTTTCTTT. Amino acid sequence: CASSMRDNTEAFF.

The genes are TRBV11-1 and TRBJ1-1; D gene ambiguous. Per the germline V gene, CDR1 is SGHAT and CDR2 is FQDESV (reference sequence). The CDR3 runs to 13 residues. Trimming removed 2 bases at V and 4 bases at J, with 8 bases between. The CDR3 DNA reads as TGTGCCAGCAGCTTACTACGAGGCACTGAAGCTTTCTTT. Amino acid sequence: CASSLLRGTEAFF.

CDR3 in DNA: TGTGCCAGCAGTGGGGCCAGGGTTCACAAGTTAACGGACTACGAGCAGTACTTC. It is translated as CASSGARVHKLTDYEQYF. V and J are TRBV2 and TRBJ2-7; D is perhaps TRBD1 (5 bases). The CDR3 is 18 residues long. Trimming left V 4 bases short and J 3 bases short, with 25 bases between. CDR1 is SNHLY, CDR2 FYNNEI, per germline.

This chain uses TRBV29-1 with TRBJ1-1; no clear D gene. V was trimmed by 3 bases and J by 0 bases, leaving 5 bases between them. The CDR3 is made up of 12 amino acids. Germline CDR1 is SQVTM and CDR2 is ANQGSEA. As DNA, the CDR3 is TGCAGCGTTGAGGCACTGAACACTGAAGCTTTCTTT. This encodes CSVEALNTEAFF.

The chain employs TRBV2 and TRBJ1-1; TRBD1 matches at 12 bases. The junction had 17 bases not matched to a gene; V was cut back by 7 bases and J by 5 bases. The CDR3 extends over 18 amino acids. CDR1 and CDR2 (germline): SNHLY, FYNNEI. Here the CDR3 DNA reads TGTGCCAGCAATTGGGGGTTGTGGGGACAGGGGGCGCGTACTGAAGCTTTCTTT. Amino acids: CASNWGLWGQGARTEAFF. Full variable domain (missing parts from reference TRBV2 and TRBJ1-1): EPEVTQTPSHQVTQMGQEVILRCVPISNHLYFYWYRQILGQKVEFLVSFYNNEISEKSEIFDDQFSVERPDGSNFTLKIRSTKLEDSAMYFCASNWGLWGQGARTEAFFGQGTRLTVV.

The chain links TRBV25-1 to TRBJ2-3; D is possibly TRBD2 (5 bases). V dropped 6 bases and J dropped 2 bases, with 18 bases sitting between them. The CDR3 extends over 16 amino acids. Germline CDR1 and CDR2: MGHDK and SYGVNS. The CDR3 DNA sequence: TGTGCCAGCAGCGAAAGGGCGATGGGAGCCACAGATACGCAGTATTTT. It yields the protein CASSERAMGATDTQYF.

In its sample, this clone was seen many times. The chain carries TRBV5-1 and TRBJ1-6; the D gene is possibly TRBD1 (6 bases). The CDR3 has 16 residues. CDR1 SGHRS and CDR2 YFSETQ come from the germline V gene. The ends were cut back, 0 bases at V and 5 bases at J, with 12 bases in the middle. CDR3 residues: CASSLDGQGNNSPLHF. The DNA of the CDR3 is TGCGCCAGCAGCTTGGACGGGCAGGGGAATAATTCACCCCTCCACTTT.

The chain carries TRBV18 and TRBJ2-3, with D possibly being TRBD1 (6 bases). Germline V gene sequence: CDR1 KGHSH, CDR2 LQKENI. The V gene lost 8 bases and the J gene lost 0 bases, with 12 bases spanning the gap. The CDR3 contains 14 residues. CDR3 bases: TGTGCCAGCAAACAGGGCTCTAGCACAGATACGCAGTATTTT. Amino acids: CASKQGSSTDTQYF.

The genes are TRBV7-2 and TRBJ2-7; D is unclear. Germline values: CDR1 SGHTA, CDR2 FQGNSA. This CDR3 spans 13 amino acids. Trimming removed 0 bases at V and 7 bases at J, with 10 bases between. For the CDR3, the DNA is TGTGCCAGCAGCTTAGCCTACCTACGAGAGCAGTACTTC. Amino acids: CASSLAYLREQYF.

V and J are TRBV7-9 and TRBJ1-6; no clear D gene. The germline gives CDR1 SEHNR, CDR2 FQNEAQ (reference sequence). The CDR3 runs to 16 residues. With 4 bases removed from V and 2 bases from J, the gap between germline ends came to 12 bases. As DNA, the CDR3 is TGTGCCAGCAGCTCCCGGGAGAGGCCCTATAATTCACCCCTCCACTTT. It is translated as CASSSRERPYNSPLHF.

Here the CDR3 reads CASSLGFSSGYEQYF. DNA for the CDR3: TGTGCCAGCAGCTTAGGGTTCTCTAGCGGCTACGAGCAGTACTTC. The chain has TRBV7-2 and TRBJ2-7; 7 nucleotides match TRBD2. The CDR3 length is 15 residues. Looked up from germline, CDR1 is SGHTA and CDR2 is FQGNSA. J lost 3 bases, V lost 1 base, and 6 bases had no gene match.

This clone was counted only a few times. Germline is not matched at one junction end, which may reflect a read error. CDR3 region: CASSLAGGYSYEQYF. CDR3 nucleotides: TGTGCCAGCAGCCTAGCGGGAGGGTACTCCTACGAGCAGTACTTC. The rearrangement uses TRBV7-2 and TRBJ2-7, with 12 bases lining up with TRBD2. Germline assignment: CDR1 SGHTA and CDR2 FQGNSA. This CDR3 comprises 15 residues. The full variable domain, in which reference TRBV7-2 and TRBJ2-7 provide the parts outside the CDR3, is GAGVSQSPSNKVTEKGKDVELRCDPISGHTALYWYRQSLGQGLEFLIYFQGNSAPDKSGLPSDRFSAERTGGSVSTLTIQRTQQEDSAVYLCASSLAGGYSYEQYFGPGTRLTVT.

V is TRBV19 and J is TRBJ2-1, with TRBD2 identical over 7 bases. CDR1 LNHDA and CDR2 SQIVND come from the germline V gene (reference sequence). V gave up 7 bases and J gave up 7 bases; unmatched junction bases: 16. CDR3 length: 16 amino acids. CDR3 sequence (DNA): TGTGCCAGTAAGAGGGGAGGGGACCGGGCGTCAAATGAGCAGTTCTTC. Translation gives CASKRGGDRASNEQFF. Drawing the rest from reference TRBV19 and TRBJ2-1, the complete variable domain is DGGITQSPKYLFRKEGQNVTLSCEQNLNHDAMYWYRQDPGQGLRLIYYSQIVNDFQKGDIAEGYSVSREKKESFPLTVTSAQKNPTAFYLCASKRGGDRASNEQFFGPGTRLTVL.

The rearrangement joins TRBV10-3 to TRBJ2-5, with 8 bases matching TRBD1. V trimming: 7 bases; J trimming: 5 bases; junction bases outside the gene matches: 12. CDR3 length: 15 residues. Looked up from germline, CDR1 is ENHRY and CDR2 is SYGVKD. Here the CDR3 reads CAIKVYRGTEETQYF. CDR3 nucleotides: TGTGCCATCAAAGTGTACAGGGGGACGGAGGAGACCCAGTACTTC.

A few counts support this clone. The CDR3 DNA follows: TGTGCCAGCTCACCAGGGCCGAACACTGAAGCTTTCTTT. Amino acid sequence: CASSPGPNTEAFF. The chain has TRBV18 and TRBJ1-1; D unresolved. CDR1 and CDR2 (germline): KGHSH, LQKENI. CDR3 length equals 13 residues. Trimming took off 2 bases at V and 1 base at J, with 5 bases between the two ends.

This chain links TRBV6-1 with TRBJ1-2, with D perhaps TRBD1 (5 bases). This CDR3 is 13 amino acids long. The germline CDR1 and CDR2 sequences are MNHNS and SASEGT. Trimming pared 5 bases from V and 0 bases from J, leaving 7 bases between. Here the CDR3 reads CASSRGTNYGYTF. CDR3 coding DNA: TGTGCCAGCAGTCGGGGGACTAACTATGGCTACACCTTC.

The V and J genes are TRBV6-1 and TRBJ2-7, with 10 bases matching TRBD2. CDR3 length: 18 residues. CDR1 MNHNS and CDR2 SASEGT come from the germline V gene. Trimming removed 0 bases from V and 2 bases from J; junction bases left unmatched: 10. This CDR3 reads CASSEALWVLAGTYEQYF. In DNA form, the CDR3 reads TGTGCCAGCAGTGAAGCGCTCTGGGTACTAGCGGGGACCTACGAGCAGTACTTC.

This clone was observed once. This chain links TRBV6-1 with TRBJ2-7; 12 bases line up with TRBD2. CDR3 length: 15 amino acids. Looked up from germline, CDR1 is MNHNS and CDR2 is SASEGT. Germline trimming cut 4 bases from V and 2 bases from J; bases unmatched to any gene: 3. CDR3 DNA: TGTGCCAGCAGTGTCCCTAGCGGGGGGGCCTACGAGCAGTACTTC. Amino acid sequence: CASSVPSGGAYEQYF.